Following are 22 T cell receptor beta chains from one sample sequenced in a study of cytomegalovirus exposure and HLA in healthy donors. PCR amplification relied on 60 Vbeta primers (plus 13 Jbeta primers). Some clones are missing from TCRdb's copy, which holds only in-frame ones; the method was immunoSEQ multiplex PCR. Of about 170,000 clones listed, 75% to 85% are singletons. Sequences were obtained from PBMCs. The source of these receptors is a woman between 45 and 65 years old in good health and CMV-seronegative.

This clone occurred a few times. The chain links TRBV6-6 to TRBJ1-6; D perhaps matches TRBD1 (6 bases). The CDR3 extends over 14 amino acids. V dropped 6 bases and J dropped 9 bases, with 15 bases sitting between them. CDR1 MNHNY and CDR2 SVGAGI come from the germline V gene (reference sequence). CDR3 DNA: TGTGCCAGCAGCCCCCCGCAGGGGCCTTCACCCCTCCACTTT. Translation gives CASSPPQGPSPLHF.

This clone has only a few counts. V and J are TRBV28 and TRBJ1-5; no reliable D call. Trimming removed 2 bases from V and 9 bases from J, with 20 bases in between. The CDR3 is 16 amino acids. Looked up from germline, CDR1 is MDHEN and CDR2 is SYDVKM. The CDR3 nucleotides are TGTGCCAGCAGTTTAAGGTCCCCGGTCGGCTCGGGGCCCCAGCATTTT. Protein sequence: CASSLRSPVGSGPQHF.

Notes on this clone: A junction end diverges from the germline sequence, so it may reflect a read error. The V call is TRBV4-1, the J call TRBJ1-5, with unresolved D. This CDR3 has 16 amino acids. Germline-derived CDR1 and CDR2 are MGHRA and YSYEKL. The CDR3 loop reads CASSLTEASGNQPQRF. The CDR3, as DNA: TGCGCCAGCAGCCTAACCGAGGCGTCCGGCAATCAGCCCCAGCGTTTT.

This chain joins TRBV5-1 and TRBJ2-7; possible D gene TRBD2, 6 bases. V was shortened by 1 base and J by 2 bases, with 10 bases between the two germline ends. Per the germline V gene, CDR1 is SGHRS and CDR2 is YFSETQ. There are 14 residues in the CDR3. The CDR3, as DNA: TGCGCCAGCAGCTTGTGGGGGGTTACCTACGAGCAGTACTTC. It yields the protein CASSLWGVTYEQYF.

This clone has just a few counts. The V call is TRBV4-3, the J call TRBJ2-6, with 10 bases lining up with TRBD1. The junction had 6 bases not matched to a gene; V was cut back by 2 bases and J by 2 bases. The CDR3 covers 18 residues. Germline V CDR1 and CDR2: LGHNA, YSLEER. CDR3 in DNA: TGCGCCAGCAGCCAAACCGGGACAGGGGTAACTGGGGCCAACGTCCTGACTTTC. This translates into CASSQTGTGVTGANVLTF.

J is TRBJ2-2 and V is TRBV11-3, with 7 bases aligning to TRBD2. With 4 bases clipped from V and 6 bases from J, the junction kept 5 bases outside the gene matches. CDR1 and CDR2 from the germline V gene are SGHNT and YENEEA. The CDR3 consists of 14 residues. The CDR3 here is CASSSTRGSGELFF. CDR3 nucleotides: TGTGCCAGCAGCTCGACGCGGGGGTCCGGGGAGCTGTTTTTT.

The chain carries TRBV19 and TRBJ2-7; a weak D match, TRBD1 (5 bases). This CDR3 spans 16 amino acids. Trimming left V 7 bases short and J 3 bases short, with 22 bases between. From germline, CDR1 is LNHDA and CDR2 SQIVND (reference sequence). As DNA, the CDR3 is TGTGCCAGTACCATATATAGGGGTATCAACCGCTACGAGCAGTACTTC. This gives the protein CASTIYRGINRYEQYF.

This clone was found a few times. The chain employs TRBV29-1 and TRBJ1-2, with TRBD1 matching 7 bases. The CDR3 runs to 13 residues. The trim removed 3 bases at V and 2 bases at J, leaving 3 bases unmatched. Germline V gene data show CDR1 as SQVTM and CDR2 as ANQGSEA. This CDR3 is CSVDSRGNYGYTF. The CDR3 bases are TGCAGCGTTGACAGCAGGGGGAACTATGGCTACACCTTC.

This clone was counted a few times. The chain has TRBV5-6 and TRBJ1-1; D not resolved. V lost 2 bases and J 2 bases, leaving 22 bases between the germline ends. CDR1 is SGHDT, CDR2 YYEEEE, per germline. The CDR3 has 18 residues. CDR3 bases: TGTGCCAGCAGCTTTTACGGGAAGGTCTACGGTATAAACACTGAAGCTTTCTTT. This encodes CASSFYGKVYGINTEAFF.

V gene TRBV5-6 combines with J gene TRBJ1-4; 12 bases are a match to TRBD1. The germline V gene has CDR1 SGHDT and CDR2 YYEEEE. There are 17 residues in the CDR3. J was trimmed by 7 bases and V by 0 bases; bases with no gene match: 7. In nucleotides, the CDR3 is TGTGCCAGCAGCTTGGGGGACAGGGGGCTTTTTAGTGAAAAACTGTTTTTT. Translating it yields CASSLGDRGLFSEKLFF. Complete variable domain (other parts from reference TRBV5-6 and TRBJ1-4): DAGVTQSPTHLIKTRGQQVTLRCSPKSGHDTVSWYQQALGQGPQFIFQYYEEEERQRGNFPDRFSGHQFPNYSSELNVNALLLGDSALYLCASSLGDRGLFSEKLFFGSGTQLSVL.

For this clone: The junction shows a germline mismatch at one end, possibly a read error. This CDR3 is also generated by other DNA sequences in the sample. Written as DNA, the CDR3 is TGTGCCAGCAGTTTCCCCGGGACAGGGGTCAATTCCCCCCTCCACTTT. Translating it yields CASSFPGTGVNSPLHF. The chain couples TRBV28 to TRBJ1-6; TRBD1 aligns across 10 bases. This CDR3 region has 16 residues. CDR1 MDHEN and CDR2 SYDVKM come from the germline V gene. Drawing the rest from reference TRBV28 and TRBJ1-6, the complete variable domain is DVKVTQSSRYLVKRTGEKVFLECVQDMDHENMFWYRQDPGLGLRLIYFSYDVKMKEKGDIPEGYSVSREKKERFSLILESASTNQTSMYLCASSFPGTGVNSPLHFGNGTRLTVT.

The J gene is TRBJ2-7, the V gene TRBV28; 9 positions agree with TRBD2. The CDR3 extends over 17 amino acids. V shed 5 bases and J 4 bases; nucleotides not matched to a gene: 15. Germline V gene sequence: CDR1 MDHEN, CDR2 SYDVKM. The chain's CDR3 is CASSPLSSGGGVYEQYF. In DNA, the CDR3 is TGTGCCAGCAGTCCGTTGAGCTCCGGCGGGGGGGTATACGAGCAGTACTTC.

V gene TRBV2 combines with J gene TRBJ2-7; a possible D gene is TRBD1 (7 bases). The CDR3 sequence is 14 residues long. Trimming left V 9 bases short and J 0 bases short, with 15 bases between. The germline V gene encodes CDR1 SNHLY and CDR2 FYNNEI. The CDR3 loop reads CARRGTGASYEQYF. For the CDR3, the DNA is TGTGCCAGGCGGGGTACAGGGGCCTCCTACGAGCAGTACTTC.

The rearrangement links TRBV30 to TRBJ1-2, with no clear D. CDR1 is GTSNPN, CDR2 SVGIG, per germline (reference sequence). Trimming pared 3 bases from V and 7 bases from J, leaving 12 bases between. This CDR3 region has 12 residues. The CDR3 protein is CAWRPFEFGYTF. The CDR3 nucleotides are TGTGCCTGGAGGCCTTTTGAGTTTGGCTACACCTTC.

The chain has TRBV5-6 and TRBJ1-3; D is unresolved. This CDR3 contains 13 residues. Trimming pared 0 bases from V and 4 bases from J, leaving 5 bases between. CDR1 is SGHDT and CDR2 is YYEEEE in the germline V gene. The CDR3 DNA follows: TGTGCCAGCAGCTTGGACGAGGGAAACACCATATATTTT. This sequence encodes CASSLDEGNTIYF.

The rearrangement joins TRBV28 to TRBJ2-2, with D possibly matching TRBD1 (5 bases). The length of the CDR3 is 18 residues. The V gene's germline CDR1 is MDHEN and CDR2 SYDVKM. Trimming pared 5 bases from V and 5 bases from J, leaving 24 bases between. This chain's CDR3 is CASSPNLRGSRWTGELFF. DNA for the CDR3: TGTGCCAGCAGTCCAAACCTTAGGGGAAGCAGGTGGACCGGGGAGCTGTTTTTT.

This clone was observed a handful of times. A read error may produce the germline difference seen at one junction end. The chain employs TRBV7-7 and TRBJ2-1; 7 bases match TRBD2. This CDR3 region has 16 residues. The V gene's germline CDR1 is SSHAT and CDR2 FNYEAQ (reference sequence). The DNA of the CDR3 is TGTGCTAGCAGCGATCGGTGGACTAGCTCCTACAATGAGCAGTTCTTC. Protein product: CASSDRWTSSYNEQFF.

This rearrangement joins TRBV19 to TRBJ1-4, with D unresolved. Germline CDR1 and CDR2: LNHDA and SQIVND (reference sequence). V shed 0 bases and J shed 4 bases, with 3 bases lying between them. The CDR3 is 13 amino acids. CDR3 region: CASSIDSNEKLFF. The CDR3, as DNA: TGTGCCAGTAGTATAGACAGTAATGAAAAACTGTTTTTT.

This clone has a handful of counts. The chain is built from TRBV4-3 and TRBJ2-7; D uncertain. The CDR3 has 12 amino acids. Trimming removed 0 bases from V and 4 bases from J, with 4 bases in between. CDR1 and CDR2 (germline): LGHNA, YSLEER. The CDR3 region is CASSQDAYEQYF. The CDR3 bases are TGCGCCAGCAGCCAAGACGCGTACGAGCAGTACTTC.

The J gene is TRBJ2-3, the V gene TRBV9, with 13 nucleotides matching TRBD2. From germline, CDR1 is SGDLS and CDR2 YYNGEE. The CDR3 spans 16 residues. Losses at the gene ends were 2 bases for V and 4 bases for J; bases not matched to a gene: 4. CDR3 bases: TGTGCCAGCAGCGTTGGGACTAGCGGGACCCCAGATACGCAGTATTTT. It yields the protein CASSVGTSGTPDTQYF.

The rearrangement links TRBV9 to TRBJ2-1; 8 bases align to TRBD1. Germline loops: CDR1 SGDLS, CDR2 YYNGEE. V gave up 0 bases and J gave up 0 bases; unmatched junction bases: 5. The CDR3 has 17 residues. The chain's CDR3 is CASSVAGGVSSYNEQFF. DNA for the CDR3: TGTGCCAGCAGCGTAGCAGGGGGCGTTAGCTCCTACAATGAGCAGTTCTTC.

This rearrangement joins TRBV11-2 to TRBJ2-2; 7 nucleotides match TRBD1. The CDR3 is 16 residues long. Germline assignment: CDR1 SGHAT and CDR2 FQNNGV. V shed 2 bases and J 0 bases; nucleotides not matched to a gene: 3. The DNA for the CDR3 is TGTGCCAGCAGCTTAAGGGGGCCCCCGAACACCGGGGAGCTGTTTTTT. Protein sequence: CASSLRGPPNTGELFF.